This TCR beta chain is drawn from a study of T cell repertoires in cytomegalovirus infection. About the research overall: Shared public TCR beta signatures pointed to both CMV infection and a matching HLA type. General observations from the study: Cumulative frequency (of public TCR beta family members) identified carriers of CMV plus the relevant HLA. HLA-C-restricted CMV clonotypes gave the most frequent clonotype in two of eight donors.

TCRdb analysed the reads with MiXCR anew, one entry per CDR3 protein. This sample has around 320,000 distinct CDR3 sequences, with 9% to 9.5% found just once. In this sample, this clonotype turned up a few times. Its antigen is not identified. Germline V lookup: CDR1 MNHEY, CDR2 SVGEGT. Trimming stripped 5 bases from V and 1 base from J, with 11 bases between. The CDR3 has 14 residues. The receptor comes from a human donor in good health (CMV status not recorded). Some clones in this sample may be carry-over from other donors' samples. The genes are TRBV6-2 or TRBV6-3 and TRBJ1-1, with D possibly being TRBD1 (5 bases). Sequencing input: PBMCs. This CDR3 is CASSRHQGNTEAFF. The CDR3 DNA sequence: TGTGCCAGCAGTCGACACCAGGGGAACACTGAAGCTTTCTTT.